The rows below give T cell receptor beta chains drawn from one sample of a study of blood T cell repertoires in COVID-19. Repertoires were generated with immunoSEQ multiplex PCR, while TCRdb's copy carries only in-frame clones and drops some. The sample has 150,000 to 200,000 clones, roughly 80% seen once. The sample comprised peripheral blood. These receptors all come from a man aged 55 to 69 with active or convalescent COVID-19. CDR3s include the opening cysteine and the closing phenylalanine or tryptophan. The D gene is left open where the match is weak.

v_call: TRBV11-2; d_call: TRBD1; cdr3_aa: CASREQGARETQYF
v_call: TRBV7-3; d_call: .; cdr3_aa: CASRGDTEAFF
v_call: TRBV28; d_call: TRBD1; cdr3_aa: CASTFRDRTGQPQHF
v_call: TRBV6-5; d_call: .; cdr3_aa: CASSPSQGNQPQHF
v_call: TRBV2; d_call: TRBD2; cdr3_aa: CASIPSGSSYEQYF
v_call: TRBV19; d_call: TRBD2; cdr3_aa: CASSRPTSGRGNEQFF
v_call: TRBV24-1; d_call: TRBD2; cdr3_aa: CATSDGRLAGGADTQYF
v_call: TRBV19; d_call: .; cdr3_aa: CASSILGHEAFF
v_call: TRBV28; d_call: TRBD1; cdr3_aa: CASRQQGASHAFF
v_call: TRBV6-2/TRBV6-3; d_call: .; cdr3_aa: CASSPGRGLSYEQYF
v_call: TRBV6-2/TRBV6-3; d_call: .; cdr3_aa: CASSSLVRRDSITGELFF
v_call: TRBV24-1; d_call: TRBD1; cdr3_aa: CATIITGAEEAFF
v_call: TRBV19; d_call: .; cdr3_aa: CASSIDQGTPGSQPQHF
v_call: TRBV6-2/TRBV6-3; d_call: .; cdr3_aa: CASSPPRGAGFPSYEQYF
v_call: TRBV7-9; d_call: TRBD1; cdr3_aa: CASSLGGGWQPQHF
v_call: TRBV7-2; d_call: TRBD1; cdr3_aa: CASTRNRAGGMYEQYF
v_call: TRBV7-9; d_call: .; cdr3_aa: CASSPYGQASGNTIYF
v_call: TRBV12-3/TRBV12-4; d_call: .; cdr3_aa: CASPPDSPDTQYF
v_call: TRBV30; d_call: .; cdr3_aa: CAWSKYRGDLMNTEAFF
v_call: TRBV7-3; d_call: .; cdr3_aa: CASSLTGGRNTEAFF
v_call: TRBV5-1; d_call: TRBD1; cdr3_aa: CASSHDRVTSYEQYF
v_call: TRBV6-2/TRBV6-3; d_call: TRBD1; cdr3_aa: CASIPRQGVNTEAFF
v_call: TRBV15; d_call: TRBD1; cdr3_aa: CATSGTGVEAFF
v_call: TRBV2; d_call: .; cdr3_aa: CASSLLMNTEAFF
v_call: TRBV27; d_call: .; cdr3_aa: CASSLGSGWPSTDTQYF
v_call: TRBV20-1; d_call: .; cdr3_aa: CSASLAGANTEAFF
v_call: TRBV7-2; d_call: .; cdr3_aa: CASSLGGGRGLAKNIQYF
v_call: TRBV28; d_call: TRBD2; cdr3_aa: CASTVAGLYEQYF
v_call: TRBV28; d_call: TRBD1; cdr3_aa: CASGQGRSYEQYF
v_call: TRBV7-2; d_call: TRBD1; cdr3_aa: CASSSGWGTETFF
v_call: TRBV5-1; d_call: TRBD2; cdr3_aa: CASSLGGLAGTGANVLTF
v_call: TRBV19; d_call: TRBD1; cdr3_aa: CASRMIQGANSGNTIYF
v_call: TRBV19; d_call: .; cdr3_aa: CATSGLYSNQPQHF
v_call: TRBV6-1; d_call: TRBD1; cdr3_aa: CASSQGQAGGTQYF
v_call: TRBV9; d_call: .; cdr3_aa: CASSVLKDTNYGYTF
v_call: TRBV30; d_call: .; cdr3_aa: CAWASGTSYNEQFF
v_call: TRBV4-1; d_call: .; cdr3_aa: CASSQGLAQETQYF
v_call: TRBV20-1; d_call: .; cdr3_aa: CSASEQGWTEAFF
v_call: TRBV30; d_call: TRBD2; cdr3_aa: CAWSGAGVTLGGELFF
v_call: TRBV2; d_call: TRBD2; cdr3_aa: CASSGPSGLTDTQYF
v_call: TRBV4-3; d_call: .; cdr3_aa: CASSQGRQGNQPQHF